The TCR beta chain described here comes from a study of CD8+ T cells in alopecia areata. Overall study findings and caveats: Lesional scalp displayed greater clonality than normal scalp, most notably in alopecia totalis/universalis.

RNA was isolated and reverse transcribed to cDNA, the sequencing template. Clones were sequenced by immunoSEQ multiplex PCR, and TCRdb holds only the in-frame ones, with some missing. The sample consists of 100,000 to 150,000 clones, roughly 55% of them appearing once. The treatment was: oral pan-JAK inhibitor, 5-10 mg twice daily. Between the trimmed V and J ends, which lost 5 bases and 4 bases, there was a span of 9 bases. Germline values: CDR1 SGHTA, CDR2 FQGTGA. This CDR3 region has 13 residues. Note on this clone: Its antigen is not known.

Source: CD4+ T cells sorted from blood, taken at week 4, from a patient treated with tofacitinib. This chain uses TRBV7-3 with TRBJ2-1; D gene uncertain. This receptor was identified in a human donor with alopecia areata. For the CDR3, the DNA is TGTGCCAGCAGCCTTATATCGTACAATGAGCAGTTCTTC. Protein product: CASSLISYNEQFF.